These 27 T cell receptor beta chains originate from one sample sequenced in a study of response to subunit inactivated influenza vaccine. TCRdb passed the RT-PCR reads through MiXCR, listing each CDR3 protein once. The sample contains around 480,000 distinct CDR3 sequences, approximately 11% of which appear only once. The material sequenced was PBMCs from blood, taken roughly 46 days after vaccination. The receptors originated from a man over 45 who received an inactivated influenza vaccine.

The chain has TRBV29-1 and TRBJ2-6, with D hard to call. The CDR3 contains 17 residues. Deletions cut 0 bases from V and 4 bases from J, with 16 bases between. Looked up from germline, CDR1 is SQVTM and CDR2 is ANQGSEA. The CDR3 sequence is CSVEERWFERGANVLTF. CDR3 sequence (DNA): TGCAGCGTTGAAGAGAGGTGGTTCGAGCGCGGGGCCAACGTCCTGACTTTC.

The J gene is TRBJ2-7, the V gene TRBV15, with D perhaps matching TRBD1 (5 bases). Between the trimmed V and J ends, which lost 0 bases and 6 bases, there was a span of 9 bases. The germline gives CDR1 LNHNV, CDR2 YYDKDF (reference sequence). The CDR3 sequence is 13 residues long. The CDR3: CATSRELRGEQYF. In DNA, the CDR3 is TGTGCCACCAGCAGAGAACTTAGGGGCGAGCAGTACTTC.

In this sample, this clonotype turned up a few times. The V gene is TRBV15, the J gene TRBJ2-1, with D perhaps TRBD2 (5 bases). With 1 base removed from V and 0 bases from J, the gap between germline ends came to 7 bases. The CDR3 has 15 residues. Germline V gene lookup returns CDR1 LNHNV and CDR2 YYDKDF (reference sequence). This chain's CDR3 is CATSRVGASYNEQFF. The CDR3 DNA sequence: TGTGCCACCAGCAGAGTGGGAGCCTCCTACAATGAGCAGTTCTTC.

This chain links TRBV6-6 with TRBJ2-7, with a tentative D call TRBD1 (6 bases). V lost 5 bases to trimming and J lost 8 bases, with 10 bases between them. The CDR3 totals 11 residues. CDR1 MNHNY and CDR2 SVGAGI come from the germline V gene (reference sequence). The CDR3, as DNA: TGTGCCAGCAGTACCGGGACACAGCAGTACTTC. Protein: CASSTGTQQYF.

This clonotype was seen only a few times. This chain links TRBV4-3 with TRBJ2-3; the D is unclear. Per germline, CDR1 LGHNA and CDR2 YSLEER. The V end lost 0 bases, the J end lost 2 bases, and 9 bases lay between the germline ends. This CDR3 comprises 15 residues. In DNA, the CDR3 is TGCGCCAGCAGCCAAGACTCTGCTGTCACAGATACGCAGTATTTT. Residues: CASSQDSAVTDTQYF.

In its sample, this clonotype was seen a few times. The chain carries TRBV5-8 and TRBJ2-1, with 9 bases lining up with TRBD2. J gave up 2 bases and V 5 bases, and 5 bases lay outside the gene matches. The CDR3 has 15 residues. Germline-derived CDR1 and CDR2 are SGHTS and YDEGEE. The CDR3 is CASRISGSTYNEQFF. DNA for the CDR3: TGTGCCAGCAGAATTAGCGGGAGCACCTACAATGAGCAGTTCTTC.

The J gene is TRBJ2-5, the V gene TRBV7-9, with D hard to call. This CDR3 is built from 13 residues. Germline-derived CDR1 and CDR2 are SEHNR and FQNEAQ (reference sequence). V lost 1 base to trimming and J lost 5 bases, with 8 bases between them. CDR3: CASSLVRLETQYF. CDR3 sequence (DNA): TGTGCCAGCAGCTTAGTCCGGTTGGAGACCCAGTACTTC. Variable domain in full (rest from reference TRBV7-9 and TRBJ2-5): DTGVSQNPRHKITKRGQNVTFRCDPISEHNRLYWYRQTLGQGPEFLTYFQNEAQLEKSRLLSDRFSAERPKGSFSTLEIQRTEQGDSAMYLCASSLVRLETQYFGPGTRLLVL.

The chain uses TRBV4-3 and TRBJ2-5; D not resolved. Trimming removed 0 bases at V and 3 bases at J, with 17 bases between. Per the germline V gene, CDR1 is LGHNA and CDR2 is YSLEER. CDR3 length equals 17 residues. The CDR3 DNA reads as TGCGCCAGCAGCCAAGAATATGGGCTCCCGGCGGAAGAGACCCAGTACTTC. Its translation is CASSQEYGLPAEETQYF.

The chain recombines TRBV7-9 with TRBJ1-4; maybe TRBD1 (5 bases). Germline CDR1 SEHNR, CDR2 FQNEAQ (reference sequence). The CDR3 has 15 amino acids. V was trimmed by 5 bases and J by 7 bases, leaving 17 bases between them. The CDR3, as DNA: TGTGCCAGCAGCACGACAGCCCTCCTGATTGAAAAACTGTTTTTT. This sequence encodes CASSTTALLIEKLFF.

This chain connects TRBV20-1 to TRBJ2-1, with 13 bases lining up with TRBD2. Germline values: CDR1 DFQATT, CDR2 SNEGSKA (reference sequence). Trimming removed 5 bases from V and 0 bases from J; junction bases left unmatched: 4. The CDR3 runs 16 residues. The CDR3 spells CSARTSGGNSYNEQFF. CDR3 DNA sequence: TGCAGTGCTCGGACTAGCGGGGGTAACTCCTACAATGAGCAGTTCTTC.

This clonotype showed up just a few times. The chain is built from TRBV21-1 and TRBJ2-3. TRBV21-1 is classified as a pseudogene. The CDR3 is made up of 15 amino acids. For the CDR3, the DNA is TGTGCCAGCAGCTCGCACCACTCCTACACAGATACGCAGTATTTT. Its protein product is CASSSHHSYTDTQYF.

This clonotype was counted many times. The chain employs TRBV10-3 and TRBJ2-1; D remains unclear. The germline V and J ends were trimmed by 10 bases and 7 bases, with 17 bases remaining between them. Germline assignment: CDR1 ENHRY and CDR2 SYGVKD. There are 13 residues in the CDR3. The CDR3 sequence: CATRPRQGNEQFF. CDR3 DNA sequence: TGTGCCACTCGCCCACGACAAGGGAATGAGCAGTTCTTC.

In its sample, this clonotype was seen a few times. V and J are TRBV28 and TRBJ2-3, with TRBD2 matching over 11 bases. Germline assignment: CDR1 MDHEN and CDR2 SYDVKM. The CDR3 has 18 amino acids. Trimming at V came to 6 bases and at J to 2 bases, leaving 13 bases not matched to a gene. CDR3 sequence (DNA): TGTGCCAGCAGCTTTCTGGGGCTAGCGGGAGGCGCCACAGATACGCAGTATTTT. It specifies CASSFLGLAGGATDTQYF.

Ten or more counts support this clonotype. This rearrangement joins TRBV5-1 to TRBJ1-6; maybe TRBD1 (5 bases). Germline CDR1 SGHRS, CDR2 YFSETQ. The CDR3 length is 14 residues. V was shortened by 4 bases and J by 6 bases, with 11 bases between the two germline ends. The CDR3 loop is CASSLGPLNSPLHF. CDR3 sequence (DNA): TGCGCCAGCAGCCTGGGACCGCTTAATTCACCCCTCCACTTT.

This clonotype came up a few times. In DNA form, the CDR3 reads TGTGCCAGCAGTCACACTAGCGGGAGCTACAATGAGCAGTTCTTC. Its protein product is CASSHTSGSYNEQFF. The chain uses TRBV6-2 or TRBV6-3 and TRBJ2-1; 11 bases align to TRBD2. The CDR3 runs to 15 residues. J lost 3 bases, V lost 5 bases, and 3 bases had no gene match. Germline CDR1 MNHEY, CDR2 SVGEGT.

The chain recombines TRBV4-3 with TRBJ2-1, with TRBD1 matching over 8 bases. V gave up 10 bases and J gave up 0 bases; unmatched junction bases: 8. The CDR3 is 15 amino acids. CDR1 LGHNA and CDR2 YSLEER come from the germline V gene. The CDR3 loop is CATGSGGLSYNEQFF. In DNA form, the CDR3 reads TGCGCCACCGGATCAGGGGGCCTCTCCTACAATGAGCAGTTCTTC.

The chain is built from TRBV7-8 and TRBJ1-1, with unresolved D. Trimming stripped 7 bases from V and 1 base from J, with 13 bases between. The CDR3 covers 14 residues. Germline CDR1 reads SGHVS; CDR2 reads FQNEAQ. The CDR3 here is CASTGRPTNTEAFF. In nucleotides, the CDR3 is TGTGCCAGCACCGGCAGGCCGACGAACACTGAAGCTTTCTTT. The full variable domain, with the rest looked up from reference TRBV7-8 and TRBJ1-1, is GAGVSQSPRYKVAKRGQDVALRCDPISGHVSLFWYQQALGQGPEFLTYFQNEAQLDKSGLPSDRFFAERPEGSVSTLKIQRTQQEDSAVYLCASTGRPTNTEAFFGQGTRLTVV.

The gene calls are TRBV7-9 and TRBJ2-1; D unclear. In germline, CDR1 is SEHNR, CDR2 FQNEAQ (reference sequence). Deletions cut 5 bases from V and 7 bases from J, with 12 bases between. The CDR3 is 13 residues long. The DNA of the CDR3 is TGTGCCAGCAGCCCCCCAGAGATGAATGAGCAGTTCTTC. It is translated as CASSPPEMNEQFF.

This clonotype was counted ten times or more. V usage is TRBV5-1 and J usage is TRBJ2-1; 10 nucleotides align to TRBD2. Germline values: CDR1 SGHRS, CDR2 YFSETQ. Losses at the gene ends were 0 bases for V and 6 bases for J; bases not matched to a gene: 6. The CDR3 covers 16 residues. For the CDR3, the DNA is TGCGCCAGCAGCTTGGTCCTTCTAGCGGGAGCCAATGAGCAGTTCTTC. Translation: CASSLVLLAGANEQFF.

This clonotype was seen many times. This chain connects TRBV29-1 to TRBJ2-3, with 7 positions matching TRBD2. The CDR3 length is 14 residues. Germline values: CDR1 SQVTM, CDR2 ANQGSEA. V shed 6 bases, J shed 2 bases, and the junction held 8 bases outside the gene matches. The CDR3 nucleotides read TGCAGCGTACCTAGCGGTCCTATCACAGATACGCAGTATTTT. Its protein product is CSVPSGPITDTQYF.

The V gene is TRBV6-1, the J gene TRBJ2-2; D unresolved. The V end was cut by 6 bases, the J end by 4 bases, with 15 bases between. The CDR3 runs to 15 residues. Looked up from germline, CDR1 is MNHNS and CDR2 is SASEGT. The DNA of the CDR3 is TGTGCCAGCAGACATCCGAGACTGTCCACCGGGGAGCTGTTTTTT. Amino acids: CASRHPRLSTGELFF.

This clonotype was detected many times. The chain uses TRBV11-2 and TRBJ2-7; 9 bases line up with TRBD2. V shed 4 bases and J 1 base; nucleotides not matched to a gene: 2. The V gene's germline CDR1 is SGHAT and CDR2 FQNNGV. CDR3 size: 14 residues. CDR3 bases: TGTGCCAGCAGCTCCCTAGCGGGGTCCTACGAGCAGTACTTC. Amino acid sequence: CASSSLAGSYEQYF.

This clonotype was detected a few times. CDR3 in amino acids: CSASVGGEKLFF. The CDR3, as DNA: TGCAGTGCTAGCGTAGGAGGTGAAAAACTGTTTTTT. The rearrangement links TRBV20-1 to TRBJ1-4; D not resolved. This CDR3 comprises 12 residues. V was shortened by 3 bases and J by 7 bases, with 9 bases between the two germline ends. Germline lookup yields CDR1 DFQATT and CDR2 SNEGSKA (reference sequence).

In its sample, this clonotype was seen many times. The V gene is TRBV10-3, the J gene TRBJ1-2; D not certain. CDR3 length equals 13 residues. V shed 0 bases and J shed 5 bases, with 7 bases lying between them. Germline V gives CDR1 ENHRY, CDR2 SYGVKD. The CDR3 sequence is CAISESNKYGYTF. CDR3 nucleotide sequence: TGTGCCATCAGTGAGTCAAATAAGTATGGCTACACCTTC.

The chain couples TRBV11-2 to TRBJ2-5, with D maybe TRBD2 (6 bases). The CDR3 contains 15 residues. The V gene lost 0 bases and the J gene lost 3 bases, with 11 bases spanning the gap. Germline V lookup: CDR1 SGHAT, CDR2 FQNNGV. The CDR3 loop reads CASSLDLWGEETQYF. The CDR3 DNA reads TGTGCCAGCAGCTTAGATCTATGGGGGGAAGAGACCCAGTACTTC.

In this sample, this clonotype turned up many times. CDR3 coding DNA: TGCGCCAGCAGTATTAAGGGACCTAACAATGAGCAGTTCTTC. The encoded protein is CASSIKGPNNEQFF. This sequence joins TRBV5-1 and TRBJ2-1, with D perhaps matching TRBD1 or TRBD2 (5 bases each). Germline CDR1 SGHRS, CDR2 YFSETQ. V shed 5 bases and J shed 5 bases, with 14 bases lying between them. CDR3 length: 14 amino acids.

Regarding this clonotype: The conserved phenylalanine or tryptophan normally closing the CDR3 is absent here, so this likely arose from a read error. The CDR3 nucleotides read TGTGCCAGCAGCTTAGGCGGTACAGGCTCCTACAATGAGCAGTTCCTC. The encoded protein is CASSLGGTGSYNEQFL. V gene TRBV7-8 combines with J gene TRBJ2-1, with D possibly matching TRBD1 (5 bases). Germline assignment: CDR1 SGHVS and CDR2 FQNEAQ. V lost 1 base and J 0 bases, leaving 10 bases between the germline ends. CDR3 length: 16 residues.